The 15 T cell receptor beta chains listed next were all sequenced from one sample in a study of T-cell reconstitution after alpha-beta-depleted transplantation in children. For TCRbeta, the library was prepared with unique molecular identifiers. TCRdb recomputed calls from the PCR reads with MiXCR, one row per CDR3 protein. The sample shows 750,000 to 950,000 distinct CDR3 sequences, under 20% of them seen only once. The material was PBMCs, mostly from graft donor cells, obtained 360 days after TCRalphabeta/CD19-depleted stem cell transplant. The receptors were gathered from a male patient between 10 and 17 years old who had a stem cell transplant for acute lymphoblastic leukemia, so the T cells may come from the graft donor.

This clonotype has only a few counts. The chain recombines TRBV7-8 with TRBJ2-1; the match to TRBD2 covers 7 bases. The CDR3 runs 15 residues. V lost 0 bases to trimming and J lost 6 bases; unmatched junction nucleotides: 5. CDR1 SGHVS and CDR2 FQNEAQ come from the germline V gene. The CDR3 region is CASSLAGGPFNEQFF. In DNA, the CDR3 is TGTGCCAGCAGCTTAGCGGGAGGGCCCTTCAATGAGCAGTTCTTC.

The chain joins TRBV7-6 to TRBJ2-5, with 8 bases aligning to TRBD2. Trimming cost V 4 bases and J 2 bases; bases outside gene matches: 9. The CDR3 is 16 residues long. Germline CDR1 reads SGHVS; CDR2 reads FNYEAQ. The CDR3 region is CASSSRTSPQQETQYF. CDR3 nucleotide sequence: TGTGCCAGCAGCTCACGGACTAGCCCCCAACAAGAGACCCAGTACTTC.

The CDR3 nucleotides read TGCAGTGCTAGAGCTACTAGGAAGCAGTTCTTC. The encoded protein is CSARATRKQFF. The chain is built from TRBV20-1 and TRBJ2-1, with D perhaps matching TRBD2 (5 bases). Germline V gene data show CDR1 as DFQATT and CDR2 as SNEGSKA (reference sequence). This CDR3 has 11 residues. Trimming left V 1 base short and J 11 bases short, with 9 bases between.

In its sample, this clonotype was seen a few times. The gene calls are TRBV7-9 and TRBJ2-7, with TRBD1 as a possible D gene (5 bases). The CDR3 covers 13 residues. Germline V lookup: CDR1 SEHNR, CDR2 FQNEAQ (reference sequence). Trimming removed 5 bases at V and 5 bases at J, with 13 bases between. DNA for the CDR3: TGTGCCAGCAGCCCCTGGCAGGGCAACGAGCAGTACTTC. As protein: CASSPWQGNEQYF.

This clonotype occurred a few times. V is TRBV7-2 and J is TRBJ2-5, with TRBD2 identical over 7 bases. The J segment lost 7 bases and the V segment lost 6 bases, leaving 11 bases of the junction unmatched. Germline CDR1 is SGHTA and CDR2 is FQGNSA. This CDR3 contains 14 residues. In DNA, the CDR3 is TGTGCCAGCAGGTTCGGGGGGAGTATTGGGACCCAGTACTTC. The encoded protein is CASRFGGSIGTQYF.

This clonotype was seen repeatedly, ten times or more. This chain links TRBV7-3 with TRBJ2-2, with 7 bases matching TRBD2. This CDR3 region has 15 residues. The germline V gene has CDR1 SGHTA and CDR2 FQGTGA. V trimming: 5 bases; J trimming: 5 bases; junction bases outside the gene matches: 8. In DNA form, the CDR3 reads TGTGCCAGCAGCGTCTCCGGGACTACAACCGGGGAGCTGTTTTTT. It is translated as CASSVSGTTTGELFF.

This clonotype was seen a few times. The chain uses TRBV5-1 and TRBJ2-5; 9 nucleotides align to TRBD2. CDR3 length: 14 amino acids. Per the germline V gene, CDR1 is SGHRS and CDR2 is YFSETQ. V trimming: 4 bases; J trimming: 5 bases; junction bases outside the gene matches: 6. Written as DNA, the CDR3 is TGCGCCAGCAGCGATAGCGGGAGAATGGAGACCCAGTACTTC. Protein product: CASSDSGRMETQYF.

This rearrangement joins TRBV4-1 to TRBJ2-5; 7 nucleotides agree with TRBD2. This CDR3 is 16 amino acids long. Germline values: CDR1 MGHRA, CDR2 YSYEKL. V was clipped by 0 bases and J by 5 bases; unmatched bases: 9. CDR3 amino acids: CASSQDLGLGGETQYF. The CDR3 DNA reads TGCGCCAGCAGCCAAGATCTCGGGCTGGGGGGGGAGACCCAGTACTTC.

The rearrangement uses TRBV7-9 and TRBJ1-4, with TRBD1 matching 7 bases. Germline V gene lookup returns CDR1 SEHNR and CDR2 FQNEAQ (reference sequence). The CDR3 is 15 amino acids. The junction had 9 bases not matched to a gene; V was cut back by 5 bases and J by 6 bases. The CDR3 region is CASSATGVGHEKLFF. CDR3 in DNA: TGTGCCAGCAGCGCTACAGGGGTTGGACATGAAAAACTGTTTTTT.

The genes are TRBV7-9 and TRBJ1-4; D is perhaps TRBD1 (5 bases). Germline V gives CDR1 SEHNR, CDR2 FQNEAQ (reference sequence). This CDR3 contains 13 residues. V lost 1 base to trimming and J lost 7 bases, with 7 bases between them. The CDR3 loop reads CASSLGGSEKLFF. The CDR3 DNA follows: TGTGCCAGCAGCTTAGGGGGGAGTGAAAAACTGTTTTTT. Variable domain in full (rest from reference TRBV7-9 and TRBJ1-4): DTGVSQNPRHKITKRGQNVTFRCDPISEHNRLYWYRQTLGQGPEFLTYFQNEAQLEKSRLLSDRFSAERPKGSFSTLEIQRTEQGDSAMYLCASSLGGSEKLFFGSGTQLSVL.

The rearrangement links TRBV6-5 to TRBJ2-1; D not certain. V was cut by 2 bases and J by 0 bases, with 8 bases left in between. The CDR3 is 15 residues long. Per the germline V gene, CDR1 is MNHEY and CDR2 is SVGAGI. In DNA form, the CDR3 reads TGTGCCAGCAGTTACCGGAGCCCCTCCTACAATGAGCAGTTCTTC. It specifies CASSYRSPSYNEQFF.

A few counts support this clonotype. V usage is TRBV29-1 and J usage is TRBJ2-1, with TRBD2 matching 11 bases. Germline V gene lookup returns CDR1 SQVTM and CDR2 ANQGSEA. CDR3 length: 15 residues. V lost 4 bases and J lost 8; bases outside the gene matches: 10. Here the CDR3 DNA reads TGCAGCGTTGGCCGACTAGCGGGACTGCGGGATGAGCAGTTCTTC. Translation: CSVGRLAGLRDEQFF.

The genes are TRBV5-1 and TRBJ2-1; D perhaps matches TRBD2 (6 bases). The CDR3 has 15 residues. Germline CDR1 is SGHRS and CDR2 is YFSETQ. Deletions cut 0 bases from V and 3 bases from J, with 10 bases between. Here the CDR3 DNA reads TGCGCCAGCAGCTTGGGTAAGCGGGTCTACAATGAGCAGTTCTTC. It yields the protein CASSLGKRVYNEQFF.

The V gene is TRBV7-9, the J gene TRBJ2-5, with D perhaps TRBD2 (5 bases). CDR1 is SEHNR, CDR2 FQNEAQ, per germline (reference sequence). The CDR3 has 16 amino acids. The ends were cut back, 1 base at V and 5 bases at J, with 17 bases in the middle. In DNA form, the CDR3 reads TGTGCCAGCAGCTTAGTGCCGGGGTCCATAGGGGAGACCCAGTACTTC. Protein: CASSLVPGSIGETQYF.

This chain uses TRBV20-1 with TRBJ1-5, with TRBD1 matching over 7 bases. The CDR3 is made up of 14 amino acids. Per the germline V gene, CDR1 is DFQATT and CDR2 is SNEGSKA (reference sequence). V was clipped by 3 bases and J by 1 base; unmatched bases: 3. CDR3 sequence: CSARKTGSNQPQHF. The CDR3 bases are TGCAGTGCTAGGAAGACAGGGAGCAATCAGCCCCAGCATTTT.